These 30 T cell receptor beta chains were sequenced from one sample in a study of blood T cell repertoires in COVID-19. Method: immunoSEQ multiplex PCR; TCRdb's copy keeps in-frame clones and lacks some. The sample comprises about 52,000 clones, about 90% of which are singletons, and approximately 3.4% rests with the top ten. Sample: peripheral blood. Receptors originate from a human donor in a cohort sampled during active COVID-19.

This clone showed up just once. The genes are TRBV11-2 and TRBJ2-2; TRBD1 matches at 7 bases. Trimming cost V 5 bases and J 0 bases; bases outside gene matches: 9. The germline V gene has CDR1 SGHAT and CDR2 FQNNGV. This CDR3 is built from 17 residues. The CDR3 spells CASSTARDSANTGELFF. The CDR3 DNA reads as TGTGCCAGCAGCACCGCTAGGGACAGCGCGAACACCGGGGAGCTGTTTTTT.

V and J are TRBV5-1 and TRBJ2-7; D is possibly TRBD2 (5 bases). Trimming cost V 4 bases and J 1 base, with 18 bases left between them. Germline V gene lookup returns CDR1 SGHRS and CDR2 YFSETQ. There are 16 residues in the CDR3. This CDR3 is CASSHSAGGGSYEQYF. Here the CDR3 DNA reads TGCGCCAGCAGCCACTCTGCCGGAGGTGGTTCCTACGAGCAGTACTTC.

Regarding this clone: A read error may account for a junction end that differs from germline. Other nucleotide sequences in the sample specify the same CDR3. The genes are TRBV9 and TRBJ2-1; 9 bases are shared with TRBD2. The length of the CDR3 is 12 residues. Germline CDR1 SGDLS, CDR2 YYNGEE. CDR3 residues: CASSRTSAEQFF. In DNA form, the CDR3 reads TGTGCCAGCAGCCGGACTAGCGCTGAGCAATTCTTC.

The chain carries TRBV5-6 and TRBJ2-3; the match to TRBD2 covers 9 bases. The CDR3 runs to 15 residues. V trimming: 4 bases; J trimming: 3 bases; junction bases outside the gene matches: 6. Germline CDR1 is SGHDT and CDR2 is YYEEEE. The CDR3 DNA sequence: TGTGCCAGCAGCCCGGTAGGACTAGCGACAGATACGCAGTATTTT. It encodes CASSPVGLATDTQYF.

The chain links TRBV7-9 to TRBJ1-2; 8 bases map to TRBD1. CDR1 is SEHNR and CDR2 is FQNEAQ in the germline V gene (reference sequence). CDR3 length equals 15 residues. V lost 5 bases and J lost 8; bases outside the gene matches: 13. CDR3 loop: CASSARDRTGGGYTF. The CDR3 DNA sequence: TGTGCCAGCAGCGCTCGGGACAGGACTGGGGGAGGCTACACCTTC.

CDR3 region: CASSSLAGRSENIQYF. The CDR3 DNA follows: TGTGCCAGCAGCTCCCTAGCGGGAAGGTCGGAAAACATTCAGTACTTC. The genes are TRBV11-2 and TRBJ2-4; 9 bases align to TRBD2. CDR3 size: 16 residues. V gave up 4 bases and J gave up 5 bases; unmatched junction bases: 9. Germline V gene sequence: CDR1 SGHAT, CDR2 FQNNGV.

This sequence joins TRBV5-1 and TRBJ1-1; D uncertain. V gave up 0 bases and J gave up 2 bases, with 11 bases separating them. The CDR3 has 15 residues. CDR1 and CDR2 from the germline V gene are SGHRS and YFSETQ. The CDR3 bases are TGCGCCAGCAGCTTGGGGGGAGGAGGAAACACTGAAGCTTTCTTT. Translating it yields CASSLGGGGNTEAFF.

This chain links TRBV24-1 with TRBJ2-1; D is possibly TRBD2 (6 bases). From germline, CDR1 is KGHDR and CDR2 SFDVKD. V was shortened by 3 bases and J by 7 bases, with 18 bases between the two germline ends. This CDR3 region has 16 residues. CDR3 loop: CATSDPKGGDRNEQFF. CDR3 in DNA: TGTGCCACCAGTGATCCCAAAGGAGGGGATAGGAATGAGCAGTTCTTC.

The chain joins TRBV6-6 to TRBJ2-6, with D perhaps TRBD2 (6 bases). This CDR3 region has 15 residues. Germline CDR1 reads MNHNY; CDR2 reads SVGAGI (reference sequence). V was pared by 7 bases and J by 0 bases, with 10 bases between. The CDR3 DNA follows: TGTGCCAGCATTCTCGGGGGCTCTGGGGCCAACGTCCTGACTTTC. The encoded protein is CASILGGSGANVLTF.

V and J are TRBV18 and TRBJ1-4; 7 bases align to TRBD1. J lost 14 bases, V lost 2 bases, and 14 bases had no gene match. The CDR3 totals 15 residues. The V gene's germline CDR1 is KGHSH and CDR2 LQKENI. CDR3: CASSPLPGGNDQLFF. The CDR3 bases are TGTGCCAGCTCACCATTACCAGGGGGAAACGACCAGCTGTTTTTT.

CDR3 DNA sequence: TGTGCCAGCAGTCCTTTGTTGTCTTCCGAGCAGTACTTC. It specifies CASSPLLSSEQYF. The V call is TRBV27, the J call TRBJ2-7, with D unclear. This CDR3 has 13 amino acids. Per the germline V gene, CDR1 is MNHEY and CDR2 is SMNVEV (reference sequence). With 5 bases removed from V and 6 bases from J, the gap between germline ends came to 14 bases.

The CDR3 reads CASSLAGIDRAGPYEQYF. CDR3 sequence (DNA): TGCGCCAGCAGCTTGGCCGGTATCGACAGGGCGGGACCCTACGAGCAGTACTTC. This chain uses TRBV5-1 with TRBJ2-7; tentative D call: TRBD1 (7 bases). The CDR3 covers 18 residues. Trimming removed 0 bases at V and 2 bases at J, with 21 bases between. Germline CDR1 SGHRS, CDR2 YFSETQ.

The chain carries TRBV3-1 (or the pseudogene TRBV3-2) and TRBJ1-4, with a tentative D call TRBD1 (6 bases). The CDR3 contains 14 residues. CDR1 and CDR2 (germline): LGHDT, YNNKEL (reference sequence). V gave up 1 base and J gave up 13 bases, with 16 bases separating them. The CDR3 protein is CASSQGGQTSTLFF. DNA of the CDR3: TGTGCCAGCAGCCAAGGCGGACAGACTTCGACACTGTTTTTT.

The count of this clone is one. The chain combines TRBV7-9 with TRBJ2-1; D may be TRBD2 (6 bases). The CDR3 loop spans 14 amino acids. Trimming cost V 1 base and J 9 bases, with 13 bases left between them. In germline, CDR1 is SEHNR, CDR2 FQNEAQ (reference sequence). CDR3 nucleotide sequence: TGTGCCAGCAGCTTAGGGGGACTCCCCACTGAGCAGTTCTTC. Its protein is CASSLGGLPTEQFF. Using reference TRBV7-9 and TRBJ2-1 for the parts outside the CDR3, the full variable domain is DTGVSQNPRHKITKRGQNVTFRCDPISEHNRLYWYRQTLGQGPEFLTYFQNEAQLEKSRLLSDRFSAERPKGSFSTLEIQRTEQGDSAMYLCASSLGGLPTEQFFGPGTRLTVL.

The chain recombines TRBV5-1 with TRBJ2-1; 7 bases are shared with TRBD1. V lost 2 bases and J lost 8; bases outside the gene matches: 4. The CDR3 is 13 amino acids. Per the germline V gene, CDR1 is SGHRS and CDR2 is YFSETQ. The CDR3 region has the DNA TGCGCCAGCAGCTTAGGACAGGCTGATGAGCAGTTCTTC. Translating it yields CASSLGQADEQFF.

This chain joins TRBV18 and TRBJ2-3, with TRBD1 as a possible D gene (6 bases). Germline lookup yields CDR1 KGHSH and CDR2 LQKENI. The length of the CDR3 is 16 residues. V was trimmed by 5 bases and J by 4 bases, leaving 19 bases between them. CDR3 nucleotide sequence: TGTGCCAGCTCAATGCGTACAGGGATTGGTGCAGATACGCAGTATTTT. Translating gives CASSMRTGIGADTQYF.

The chain couples TRBV18 to TRBJ2-3, with 8 bases aligning to TRBD2. The V segment lost 3 bases and the J segment 2 bases; nucleotides outside the gene matches: 1. The CDR3 has 14 amino acids. Germline-derived CDR1 and CDR2 are KGHSH and LQKENI. Written as DNA, the CDR3 is TGTGCCAGCTCACCTAGCGGGACCACAGATACGCAGTATTTT. This sequence encodes CASSPSGTTDTQYF.

This clone has a single count. The chain combines TRBV5-1 with TRBJ2-3; 7 bases are shared with TRBD2. There are 16 residues in the CDR3. Germline V gene sequence: CDR1 SGHRS, CDR2 YFSETQ. J was trimmed by 6 bases and V by 0 bases; bases with no gene match: 10. CDR3 sequence: CASSLAGTTSGDTQYF. The CDR3 nucleotides read TGCGCCAGCAGCTTGGCCGGGACTACCAGTGGGGATACGCAGTATTTT. The whole variable domain, filled in from reference TRBV5-1 and TRBJ2-3, reads KAGVTQTPRYLIKTRGQQVTLSCSPISGHRSVSWYQQTPGQGLQFLFEYFSETQRNKGNFPGRFSGRQFSNSRSEMNVSTLELGDSALYLCASSLAGTTSGDTQYFGPGTRLTVL.

This clone was observed a handful of times. This chain joins TRBV27 and TRBJ1-3; a possible D gene is TRBD1 (5 bases). CDR1 and CDR2 from the germline V gene are MNHEY and SMNVEV (reference sequence). The V and J ends lost 7 bases and 2 bases respectively, with 12 bases between them. The CDR3 loop spans 14 amino acids. CDR3 bases: TGTGCCAGCAAGATGGGGCAAACTGGAAACACCATATATTTT. It encodes CASKMGQTGNTIYF.

The chain has TRBV3-1 (or the pseudogene TRBV3-2) and TRBJ1-6; 8 positions match TRBD1. Germline V gene sequence: CDR1 LGHDT, CDR2 YNNKEL (reference sequence). This CDR3 is 15 amino acids long. Losses at the gene ends were 4 bases for V and 7 bases for J; bases not matched to a gene: 6. CDR3 bases: TGTGCCAGCAGCCCTTTTGGACAGGGCAATTCACCCCTCCACTTT. Protein: CASSPFGQGNSPLHF.

The CDR3 region is CASSRSGTEAFF. Here the CDR3 DNA reads TGTGCCAGCAGTCGCTCGGGAACTGAAGCTTTCTTT. The chain couples TRBV2 to TRBJ1-1, with D unresolved. The germline gives CDR1 SNHLY, CDR2 FYNNEI. Trimming stripped 5 bases from V and 5 bases from J, with 9 bases between. The CDR3 sequence is 12 residues long.

The J gene is TRBJ2-1, the V gene TRBV19, with D possibly being TRBD1 (5 bases). V lost 3 bases and J lost 7, with 7 bases in between. Germline lookup yields CDR1 LNHDA and CDR2 SQIVND (reference sequence). The CDR3 has 12 amino acids. CDR3 DNA sequence: TGTGCCAGTAGTATTAGGGGAAATGAGCAGTTCTTC. As protein: CASSIRGNEQFF. The variable domain in full, with the rest retrieved from reference TRBV19 and TRBJ2-1, is DGGITQSPKYLFRKEGQNVTLSCEQNLNHDAMYWYRQDPGQGLRLIYYSQIVNDFQKGDIAEGYSVSREKKESFPLTVTSAQKNPTAFYLCASSIRGNEQFFGPGTRLTVL.

This chain joins TRBV5-1 and TRBJ2-1; 14 bases match TRBD2. This CDR3 spans 17 amino acids. Unmatched junction bases numbered 9, after V lost 4 bases and J lost 6 bases. Per germline, CDR1 SGHRS and CDR2 YFSETQ. CDR3 sequence reads: CASSTGLAGVEVNEQFF. Written as DNA, the CDR3 is TGCGCCAGCAGCACGGGACTAGCGGGAGTGGAGGTCAATGAGCAGTTCTTC.

The chain links TRBV6-5 to TRBJ1-1, with D unresolved. The CDR3 sequence is 15 residues long. Germline V gene data show CDR1 as MNHEY and CDR2 as SVGAGI. V lost 0 bases, J lost 3 bases, and 11 bases lay in between. The CDR3 spells CASSYSYGFDTEAFF. The CDR3 nucleotides are TGTGCCAGCAGTTACTCTTACGGGTTCGACACTGAAGCTTTCTTT.

In its sample, this clone was seen a few times. V usage is TRBV3-1 (or the pseudogene TRBV3-2) and J usage is TRBJ2-7; tentatively, D is TRBD2 (7 bases). The V gene lost 1 base and the J gene lost 0 bases, with 13 bases spanning the gap. The CDR3 runs to 16 residues. Germline CDR1 LGHDT, CDR2 YNNKEL (reference sequence). CDR3 coding DNA: TGTGCCAGCAGCCAAGCTGGGGGCGGGAGCTCCTACGAGCAGTACTTC. Residues: CASSQAGGGSSYEQYF.

By its share, this clone is medium-sized. This chain links TRBV7-9 with TRBJ1-2, with TRBD1 identical over 9 bases. Trimming took 3 bases from V and 5 from J; bases not matched to a gene: 1. CDR3 length: 13 residues. Germline loops: CDR1 SEHNR, CDR2 FQNEAQ (reference sequence). The CDR3 loop is CASSFGQGYGYTF. The CDR3 region has the DNA TGTGCCAGCAGCTTCGGACAGGGGTATGGCTACACCTTC.

This clone occurred once. J is TRBJ1-5 and V is TRBV7-9; D gene uncertain. The CDR3 has 16 residues. Trimming removed 1 base at V and 7 bases at J, with 17 bases between. Germline-derived CDR1 and CDR2 are SEHNR and FQNEAQ (reference sequence). In nucleotides, the CDR3 is TGTGCCAGCAGCTTAGTAACGGCGGGAGTTCAGCAGCCCCAGCATTTT. Protein product: CASSLVTAGVQQPQHF.

The chain carries TRBV7-9 and TRBJ2-7; maybe TRBD2 (5 bases). V was shortened by 1 base and J by 6 bases, with 10 bases between the two germline ends. The CDR3 length is 13 residues. The V gene's germline CDR1 is SEHNR and CDR2 FQNEAQ (reference sequence). Written as DNA, the CDR3 is TGTGCCAGCAGCTTAGTGGTGGGAGCCGAGCAGTACTTC. Translating it yields CASSLVVGAEQYF.

The chain combines TRBV28 with TRBJ2-1; 8 nucleotides line up with TRBD2. Trimming took 6 bases from V and 7 from J; bases not matched to a gene: 11. CDR1 is MDHEN, CDR2 SYDVKM, per germline. The CDR3 has 15 amino acids. CDR3 amino acids: CASRSPAGLENEQFF. The CDR3 nucleotides are TGTGCCAGCAGGTCCCCAGCGGGACTAGAAAATGAGCAGTTCTTC.

V and J are TRBV21-1 and TRBJ2-7; the D segment call TRBD1 is taken from the table without a DNA check. TRBV21-1 is reported as a pseudogene. CDR3 length equals 14 residues. DNA of the CDR3: TGTGCCAGCAGCAAAGGGGACAGGGCCTACGAGCAGTACTTC. The encoded protein is CASSKGDRAYEQYF.